The 20 T cell receptor beta chains given below trace back to one sample, sequenced in a study of post-analysis software for immune sequencing data. Findings of the study overall: Included in a set of four or five TRBV segments more frequent in patients than controls were TRBV5-6, TRBV5-1 and TRBV20-1.

Their antigens are not known. Each TCR beta cDNA library carried unique molecular identifiers. Via MiXCR, TCRdb re-called the PCR reads, giving one row per CDR3 protein. This sample yields over 700,000 distinct CDR3 sequences, of which roughly 30% are seen a single time; around 0.56% belongs to the top ten. Sample: blood. The receptors shown here come from a girl between 5 and 17 years old with multiple sclerosis.

This clonotype was counted a few times. This chain uses TRBV29-1 with TRBJ2-1; D is perhaps TRBD1 (5 bases). V gave up 1 base and J gave up 2 bases, with 12 bases separating them. The CDR3 loop spans 15 amino acids. Per germline, CDR1 SQVTM and CDR2 ANQGSEA. As DNA, the CDR3 is TGCAGCGTTGAAGTCCCAGGGATCGCCTACAATGAGCAGTTCTTC. Its protein is CSVEVPGIAYNEQFF.

The rearrangement joins TRBV29-1 to TRBJ1-3; TRBD1 aligns across 7 bases. CDR3 length equals 14 residues. From germline, CDR1 is SQVTM and CDR2 ANQGSEA. The junction had 5 bases not matched to a gene; V was cut back by 3 bases and J by 3 bases. CDR3 sequence: CSVDDDRVGNTIYF. The CDR3 DNA is TGCAGCGTTGATGATGACAGGGTTGGAAACACCATATATTTT.

On this clonotype itself: Mismatch with germline at one junction end may stem from a read error. The V call is TRBV27, the J call TRBJ2-4; 8 bases are a match to TRBD2. Germline assignment: CDR1 MNHEY and CDR2 SMNVEV (reference sequence). This CDR3 comprises 13 residues. The CDR3 DNA reads TGTGTCAGCAGTTTAGGGCGGGGGGCCATTCAGTACTTC. Translation: CVSSLGRGAIQYF.

This clonotype was seen only a few times. This sequence joins TRBV27 and TRBJ1-2, with TRBD1 identical over 8 bases. There are 13 residues in the CDR3. J lost 3 bases, V lost 6 bases, and 3 bases had no gene match. CDR1 and CDR2 from the germline V gene are MNHEY and SMNVEV (reference sequence). CDR3 bases: TGTGCCAGCAGGGACAGGGTTGACTATGGCTACACCTTC. It translates to CASRDRVDYGYTF.

This clonotype occurred many times. The chain joins TRBV28 to TRBJ2-7, with 7 bases matching TRBD2. CDR1 and CDR2 from the germline V gene are MDHEN and SYDVKM. The trim removed 5 bases at V and 7 bases at J, leaving 17 bases unmatched. The length of the CDR3 is 16 residues. DNA for the CDR3: TGTGCCAGCAGTATACCCCTGACGGGAGGATCCTCGGAGCAGTACTTC. Protein sequence: CASSIPLTGGSSEQYF.

This clonotype showed up many times. The chain employs TRBV5-1 and TRBJ2-1, with TRBD2 as a possible D gene (5 bases). The CDR3 runs 15 residues. The V gene's germline CDR1 is SGHRS and CDR2 YFSETQ. V lost 0 bases to trimming and J lost 2 bases, with 9 bases between them. The CDR3 bases are TGCGCCAGCAGCTTGGACTCCGGGACCTACAATGAGCAGTTCTTC. It yields the protein CASSLDSGTYNEQFF.

The chain joins TRBV28 to TRBJ1-2; tentative D call: TRBD1 (5 bases). The V gene lost 8 bases and the J gene lost 4 bases, with 17 bases spanning the gap. Germline V gene sequence: CDR1 MDHEN, CDR2 SYDVKM. The CDR3 loop spans 14 amino acids. The CDR3 DNA follows: TGTGCCAGCTCCGGGGGTTGGGTTGGCTATGGCTACACCTTC. This encodes CASSGGWVGYGYTF.

A few counts support this clonotype. This chain uses TRBV7-2 with TRBJ2-3, with D hard to call. The germline V and J ends were trimmed by 6 bases and 11 bases, with 15 bases remaining between them. Per the germline V gene, CDR1 is SGHTA and CDR2 is FQGNSA. CDR3 size: 12 residues. The CDR3 loop is CASRDPRLGQYF. The CDR3 region has the DNA TGTGCCAGCAGGGATCCTAGATTGGGGCAGTATTTT. Complete variable domain (other parts from reference TRBV7-2 and TRBJ2-3): GAGVSQSPSNKVTEKGKDVELRCDPISGHTALYWYRQSLGQGLEFLIYFQGNSAPDKSGLPSDRFSAERTGGSVSTLTIQRTQQEDSAVYLCASRDPRLGQYFGPGTRLTVL.

As regards this clonotype: An end of the junction does not agree with germline; a read error may underlie this. This chain links TRBV5-1 with TRBJ2-1; D unresolved. This CDR3 has 14 residues. Germline V gene sequence: CDR1 SGHRS, CDR2 YFSETQ. For the CDR3, the DNA is TGCGCCAGCAGCTCCACGCGGACCTACAATGGGCAGTTCTTC. Amino acid sequence: CASSSTRTYNGQFF.

CDR3 amino acids: CASKNSGAYNEQFF. DNA of the CDR3: TGTGCCAGCAAGAATAGCGGGGCCTACAATGAGCAGTTCTTC. This rearrangement joins TRBV6-2 or TRBV6-3 to TRBJ2-1; 8 nucleotides line up with TRBD2. This CDR3 has 14 residues. Unmatched junction bases numbered 4, after V lost 7 bases and J lost 2 bases. CDR1 is MNHEY, CDR2 SVGEGT, per germline.

This clonotype was detected only a few times. This chain joins TRBV13 and TRBJ1-2; D perhaps matches TRBD1 (6 bases). The germline gives CDR1 PRHDT, CDR2 FYEKMQ (reference sequence). The length of the CDR3 is 15 residues. Trimming cost V 5 bases and J 5 bases, with 18 bases left between them. The DNA for the CDR3 is TGTGCCAGCAGCCCTAGACAGGAGCCCGTGTATGGCTACACCTTC. It encodes CASSPRQEPVYGYTF.

In DNA, the CDR3 is TGCGCCAGCAGCTTCCGGGACAAAGAGACCCAGTACTTC. Protein product: CASSFRDKETQYF. This chain links TRBV5-1 with TRBJ2-5; TRBD1 is a possible D gene (6 bases). Looked up from germline, CDR1 is SGHRS and CDR2 is YFSETQ. CDR3 size: 13 residues. V lost 2 bases and J 3 bases, leaving 8 bases between the germline ends. The full variable domain, with the rest looked up from reference TRBV5-1 and TRBJ2-5, is KAGVTQTPRYLIKTRGQQVTLSCSPISGHRSVSWYQQTPGQGLQFLFEYFSETQRNKGNFPGRFSGRQFSNSRSEMNVSTLELGDSALYLCASSFRDKETQYFGPGTRLLVL.

This clonotype was counted many times. V is TRBV7-9 and J is TRBJ2-7; D gene ambiguous. Deletions cut 5 bases from V and 2 bases from J, with 4 bases between. There are 11 residues in the CDR3. Germline V lookup: CDR1 SEHNR, CDR2 FQNEAQ (reference sequence). CDR3 in DNA: TGTGCCAGCAGCACAGCCTACGAGCAGTACTTC. Translating gives CASSTAYEQYF.

This chain links TRBV7-2 with TRBJ2-1; TRBD2 matches at 14 bases. Trimming cost V 5 bases and J 8 bases; bases outside gene matches: 20. CDR1 and CDR2 from the germline V gene are SGHTA and FQGNSA. This CDR3 spans 20 amino acids. The CDR3 bases are TGTGCCAGCAGCCGAGCATCCCGGAGACTAGCGGGAGGGCCGTCCCATGAGCAGTTCTTC. Its protein is CASSRASRRLAGGPSHEQFF.

This clonotype appeared many times. The chain links TRBV7-2 to TRBJ2-3; 8 bases match TRBD2. Germline CDR1 is SGHTA and CDR2 is FQGNSA. J was trimmed by 5 bases and V by 7 bases; bases with no gene match: 11. This CDR3 is built from 15 residues. The CDR3 spells CASIKTSGGVDTQYF. The CDR3 region has the DNA TGTGCCAGCATAAAAACCAGCGGGGGAGTAGATACGCAGTATTTT.

In its sample, this clonotype was seen a few times. The chain combines TRBV4-3 with TRBJ2-4, with unresolved D. Trimming took 1 base from V and 8 from J, leaving 6 bases between them. This CDR3 comprises 12 residues. CDR1 is LGHNA, CDR2 YSLEER, per germline. The CDR3 DNA reads as TGCGCCAGCAGCCAAGTCCGGGACATTCAGTACTTC. Its protein product is CASSQVRDIQYF.

The table lists this clonotype with a few counts. The genes are TRBV28 and TRBJ2-5; D gene unclear. This CDR3 is 12 amino acids long. With 3 bases removed from V and 5 bases from J, the gap between germline ends came to 7 bases. Germline V gene lookup returns CDR1 MDHEN and CDR2 SYDVKM. For the CDR3, the DNA is TGTGCCAGCAGTTTCCAATTGGAGACCCAGTACTTC. Translated: CASSFQLETQYF.

This clonotype was seen more than once but under ten times. The rearrangement links TRBV7-2 to TRBJ2-3; TRBD1 agrees at 7 bases. Germline V gives CDR1 SGHTA, CDR2 FQGNSA. The V and J ends lost 2 bases and 3 bases, in that order; junction bases with no gene match: 8. This CDR3 is 16 amino acids long. The CDR3 loop is CASSLQGTVGTDTQYF. For the CDR3, the DNA is TGTGCCAGCAGCTTACAAGGGACAGTGGGAACAGATACGCAGTATTTT. Full variable domain (outside the CDR3, taken from reference TRBV7-2 and TRBJ2-3): GAGVSQSPSNKVTEKGKDVELRCDPISGHTALYWYRQSLGQGLEFLIYFQGNSAPDKSGLPSDRFSAERTGGSVSTLTIQRTQQEDSAVYLCASSLQGTVGTDTQYFGPGTRLTVL.

The chain is built from TRBV20-1 and TRBJ2-7, with 9 positions matching TRBD2. This CDR3 region has 14 residues. With V trimmed by 6 bases and J by 4 bases, 10 bases remained unmatched. Germline V gives CDR1 DFQATT, CDR2 SNEGSKA (reference sequence). The CDR3 spells CSASVSGGIYEQYF. In DNA form, the CDR3 reads TGCAGTGCCAGTGTTAGCGGGGGTATTTACGAGCAGTACTTC.

The genes are TRBV12-3 or TRBV12-4 and TRBJ2-5, with D maybe TRBD2 (7 bases). The CDR3 spans 16 residues. The ends were cut back, 6 bases at V and 1 base at J, with 18 bases in the middle. CDR3 in DNA: TGTGCCAGCAGCCCATGGGGTGGGGGGGCCCAAGAGACCCAGTACTTC. Its translation: CASSPWGGGAQETQYF.